The rows below give T cell receptor beta chains drawn from one sample of a study of cytomegalovirus exposure and HLA in healthy donors. TCRdb's table, derived via immunoSEQ multiplex PCR, lists solely in-frame clones and lacks some. The sample shows fewer than 180,000 clones, 79% of them seen only once. The sequenced sample consisted of PBMCs. These receptors all stem from a human donor in good health. Each CDR3 is given with its conserved first and last residue. D genes are given only for firm matches. The listing skips clone size in some rows; elsewhere it reads once, few, many or a size class.

>TRBV14|.|TRBJ2-5|.
CASSTGIETQYF
TGTGCCAGCAGCACAGGGATCGAGACCCAGTACTTC
>TRBV11-2|TRBD1|TRBJ2-7|.
CASSTGTGDSYEQYF
TGTGCCAGCAGCACCGGGACAGGGGATTCCTACGAGCAGTACTTC
>TRBV15|.|TRBJ1-4|.
CATSRDDGLVEKLFF
TGTGCCACCAGCAGGGATGACGGACTCGTAGAAAAACTGTTTTTT
>TRBV11-2|TRBD1|TRBJ2-7|once
CASSQDRAIEQYF
TGTGCCAGCAGCCAGGACAGGGCAATCGAGCAGTACTTC
>TRBV5-4|.|TRBJ1-1|few
CASRAQPATEAFF
TGTGCCAGCAGGGCACAGCCGGCCACTGAAGCTTTCTTT
>TRBV13|.|TRBJ2-3|.
CASSSRVTDTQYF
TGTGCCAGCAGCTCCCGGGTCACAGATACGCAGTATTTT
>TRBV4-3|.|TRBJ2-5|.
CASSQTLRVGPQETQYF
TGCGCCAGCAGCCAAACATTAAGGGTGGGGCCTCAAGAGACCCAGTACTTC
>TRBV28|TRBD2|TRBJ2-7|.
CASSSGLAGVSWDEQYF
TGTGCCAGCAGTTCCGGACTAGCGGGAGTGTCGTGGGACGAGCAGTACTTC
>TRBV5-4|.|TRBJ1-2|.
CASSLGGQIYGYTF
TGTGCCAGCAGCTTGGGGGGGCAGATCTATGGCTACACCTTC
>TRBV28|.|TRBJ1-5|.
CASSLWGSDQPQHF
TGTGCCAGCAGTTTATGGGGGAGTGATCAGCCCCAGCATTTT
>TRBV27|TRBD1|TRBJ2-1|.
CASTPPGTGGMNEQFF
TGTGCCAGCACCCCCCCCGGGACAGGGGGCATGAATGAGCAGTTCTTC
>TRBV29-1|TRBD1|TRBJ1-1|.
CSVLTGGEAFF
TGCAGCGTACTTACAGGGGGTGAAGCTTTCTTT
>TRBV30|.|TRBJ2-7|.
CAWGAQYEQYF
TGTGCCTGGGGGGCCCAATACGAGCAGTACTTC
>TRBV7-6|TRBD2|TRBJ2-3|.
CASSLVPAGRWDTQYF
TGTGCCAGCAGCTTAGTCCCAGCGGGGCGATGGGATACGCAGTATTTT
>TRBV30|TRBD2|TRBJ2-1|once
CAWSSTRSGGACEQFF
TGTGCCTGGAGTTCGACCCGGAGCGGGGGGGCCTGTGAGCAGTTCTTC
>TRBV7-6|TRBD1|TRBJ2-2|.
CASSRQGNTGELFF
TGTGCCAGCAGCCGACAGGGAAACACCGGGGAGCTGTTTTTT
>TRBV2|TRBD1|TRBJ1-1|.
CASTKTGRHTEAFF
TGTGCCAGCACTAAGACAGGGCGCCACACTGAAGCTTTCTTT
>TRBV5-5|TRBD1|TRBJ1-1|.
CASSSAGQGARDTEAFF
TGTGCCAGCAGCTCGGCAGGGCAGGGGGCGCGGGACACTGAAGCTTTCTTT
>TRBV30|TRBD1|TRBJ1-4|.
CAWSRTGWEEKLFF
TGTGCCTGGAGTCGGACAGGGTGGGAAGAAAAACTGTTTTTT
>TRBV7-9|.|TRBJ2-7|.
CASSPHGLASEQYF
TGTGCCAGCAGCCCTCATGGCTTGGCTAGCGAGCAGTACTTC
>TRBV5-5|TRBD1|TRBJ2-3|.
CASGYDRGTSSTDTQYF
TGTGCCAGCGGGTATGACAGGGGGACTTCTAGCACAGATACGCAGTATTTT
>TRBV2|TRBD2|TRBJ2-3|.
CASSDLAGWVVEDTQYF
TGTGCCAGCAGTGATCTAGCGGGCTGGGTCGTGGAAGATACGCAGTATTTT
>TRBV5-1|.|TRBJ2-2|.
CASSLARGGELFF
TGCGCCAGCAGCTTGGCCAGGGGAGGGGAGCTGTTTTTT
>TRBV20-1|.|TRBJ1-1|.
CSASSTEAFF
TGCAGTGCTTCGTCGACTGAAGCTTTCTTT
>TRBV5-1|TRBD1|TRBJ1-2|.
CASSFDRGGLYGYTF
TGCGCCAGCAGCTTCGACAGGGGGGGCTTGTATGGCTACACCTTC
>TRBV18|.|TRBJ1-4|.
CASSPPATTNEKLFF
TGTGCCAGCTCACCACCCGCTACAACTAATGAAAAACTGTTTTTT
>TRBV6-5|.|TRBJ1-1|.
CASRVDSSNTEAFF
TGTGCCAGCAGGGTGGACAGCTCGAACACTGAAGCTTTCTTT
>TRBV20-1|.|TRBJ2-3|.
CSASRGTQYF
TGCAGTGCTAGTAGGGGAACGCAGTATTTT
>TRBV19|TRBD2|TRBJ2-2|.
CASSITLAGANTGELFF
TGTGCCAGTAGTATAACACTAGCGGGGGCTAACACCGGGGAGCTGTTTTTT
>TRBV7-9|.|TRBJ1-1|.
CASSLATAGFTEAFF
TGTGCCAGCAGCTTAGCGACGGCAGGGTTCACTGAAGCTTTCTTT
>TRBV14|TRBD1|TRBJ2-7|.
CASSSRQGSAYEQYF
TGTGCCAGCAGCTCTCGACAGGGTTCCGCCTACGAGCAGTACTTC
>TRBV19|TRBD2|TRBJ2-5|.
CASVGGGAGETQYF
TGTGCCAGTGTGGGCGGGGGGGCCGGGGAGACCCAGTACTTC
>TRBV4-1|.|TRBJ1-5|.
CASSLSSEQVNQPQHF
TGCGCCAGCAGCCTCTCTTCGGAACAGGTCAATCAGCCCCAGCATTTT